These T cell receptor beta chains were read from a single sample in a study of cytomegalovirus exposure and HLA in healthy donors. The protocol was immunoSEQ multiplex PCR, while the TCRdb copy is restricted to in-frame clones and leaves out a portion. The sample records approximately 180,000 clones, over 9.5% being singletons. Sequenced: PBMCs. These receptors were taken from a man aged 50 or older in good health and CMV-seropositive. The CDR3 runs from the conserved cysteine through the conserved F or W. The D gene is left open where the match is weak. Clone size appears in some rows only: once, few, many, or a class for an expanded clone.

TGTGCCAGTAGTACGGTCGCCGGAGTGGCGACCACGGCTTTCTTT | CASSTVAGVATTAFF | TRBJ1-1 | NA | NA | TRBV19
TGTGCCAGCAGCTCGGGGGGGAATAGCAATCAGCCCCAGCATTTT | CASSSGGNSNQPQHF | TRBJ1-5 | NA | few | TRBV5-4
TGCGCCAGCAGTGATCCGGGAGGGGCCCTCCACTTT | CASSDPGGALHF | TRBJ1-6 | NA | few | TRBV10-1
TGTGCCAGCAGCACCCGTGGTCGGGCGGGGGGTCAAGAGACCCAGTACTTC | CASSTRGRAGGQETQYF | TRBJ2-5 | TRBD2 | few | TRBV7-2
TGTGCCAGTTCCAGGGCCATAAATGAAAAACTGTTTTTT | CASSRAINEKLFF | TRBJ1-4 | NA | few | TRBV9
TGTGCCAGCAGAACCAGGCCCCAGCCCCAGCATTTT | CASRTRPQPQHF | TRBJ1-5 | NA | few | TRBV7-9
TGTGCCAGCAGTGCCACAGGAGATGGCTACACCTTC | CASSATGDGYTF | TRBJ1-2 | NA | NA | TRBV6-6
TGTGCCAGTACCCCGGACAGGGCGTTATACACCTTC | CASTPDRALYTF | TRBJ1-2 | TRBD1 | few | TRBV19
TGTGCCAGCACCCTCCCGACAGGGGACTATGGCTACACCTTC | CASTLPTGDYGYTF | TRBJ1-2 | TRBD1 | NA | TRBV28
TGCGCCAGCAGCCAAGGGCGGTTGAGCTCCTACAATGAGCAGTTCTTC | CASSQGRLSSYNEQFF | TRBJ2-1 | NA | NA | TRBV4-1
TGTGCCAGCAGCGCAGACTTTCTCTCCCAGTACTTC | CASSADFLSQYF | TRBJ2-5 | NA | few | TRBV9
TGCGCCAGCAGCCAACTCTGGCGGGGGGGCCCGTACCAAGAGACCCAGTACTTC | CASSQLWRGGPYQETQYF | TRBJ2-5 | TRBD2 | NA | TRBV4-1
TGTGCCAGCAGCTTAGGGGAGGGCAGGACCTCTAACTATGGCTACACCTTC | CASSLGEGRTSNYGYTF | TRBJ1-2 | NA | NA | TRBV7-9
TGTGCCAGCAGCAAAGGACAGACCCAAGAGACCCAGTACTTC | CASSKGQTQETQYF | TRBJ2-5 | NA | NA | TRBV13
TGTGCCAGCAGCTTGGGACTAAAAAACTATGGCTACACCTTC | CASSLGLKNYGYTF | TRBJ1-2 | NA | NA | TRBV5-5
TGTGCCAGCGGGTGGGGGGTGAACACTGAAGCTTTCTTT | CASGWGVNTEAFF | TRBJ1-1 | NA | NA | TRBV7-9
TGTGCCAGCAGCTGGACTAGGGGCATGGGCTATGGCTACACCTTC | CASSWTRGMGYGYTF | TRBJ1-2 | NA | few | TRBV6-1
TGTGCCAGCAACCGGGACACTGCCTTAGAGACCCAGTACTTC | CASNRDTALETQYF | TRBJ2-5 | NA | few | TRBV5-4
TGTGCCAGCTCACCCACAGGGGCTAACTATGGCTACACCTTC | CASSPTGANYGYTF | TRBJ1-2 | TRBD1 | NA | TRBV18
TGTGCCAGCAGCCAGGGGTACTATGGCTACACCTTC | CASSQGYYGYTF | TRBJ1-2 | NA | few | TRBV7-2
TGCGCCAGCAGCTTGGGTGAGAGGCTCCAGTTCAATGAGCAGTTCTTC | CASSLGERLQFNEQFF | TRBJ2-1 | NA | NA | TRBV5-1
TGTGCCAGTAGTATGGGGGGTTCTGGGGCCAACGTCCTGACTTTC | CASSMGGSGANVLTF | TRBJ2-6 | NA | few | TRBV19
TGTGCCAGCAGCTTCTGGACAGGGGGCCACACTGAAGCTTTCTTT | CASSFWTGGHTEAFF | TRBJ1-1 | TRBD1 | NA | TRBV5-8
TGTGCCAGCAGCTACGGGACTAGCGGGGTGCCAGATACGCAGTATTTT | CASSYGTSGVPDTQYF | TRBJ2-3 | TRBD2 | NA | TRBV27
TGTGCCAGCAGCCCAACGACAGCTGAAGCTTTCTTT | CASSPTTAEAFF | TRBJ1-1 | NA | NA | TRBV7-2
TGTGCCACCTTAAAGCTGAACACTGAAGCTTTCTTT | CATLKLNTEAFF | TRBJ1-1 | NA | NA | TRBV7-2
TGTGCCAGCACCCCCTGGGAGGGGGCAACTAATGAAAAACTGTTTTTT | CASTPWEGATNEKLFF | TRBJ1-4 | NA | few | TRBV5-7
TGTGCCAGCAGCGATCGTTCGGCAGGGGATGGCTACACCTTC | CASSDRSAGDGYTF | TRBJ1-2 | NA | NA | TRBV13
TGTGCCAGCAGCACACACTTAAAACAGAGCTCTGGAAACACCATATATTTT | CASSTHLKQSSGNTIYF | TRBJ1-3 | NA | few | TRBV7-2
TGTGCCAGCAGCTTAGGGACAGGGGTTGGCACTGAAGCTTTCTTT | CASSLGTGVGTEAFF | TRBJ1-1 | TRBD1 | NA | TRBV7-2
TGTGCCAGCAGCTATGGACAAGGTGGTGGCTACACCTTC | CASSYGQGGGYTF | TRBJ1-2 | NA | NA | TRBV5-4
TGTGCCAGTAGCAGGACAGGGGCTTACGAAAAACTGTTTTTT | CASSRTGAYEKLFF | TRBJ1-4 | TRBD1 | few | TRBV19
TGTGCCAGCAGTCCACTCCCGGGTAGCAATCAGCCCCAGCATTTT | CASSPLPGSNQPQHF | TRBJ1-5 | NA | NA | TRBV28
TGTGCCAGCAGCGTAGGTGCCAGCGGGGTAAGGAACGAGCAGTACTTC | CASSVGASGVRNEQYF | TRBJ2-7 | TRBD2 | few | TRBV9
TGTGCCAGCAGCTGGGAGCGTTCCTACGAGCAGTACTTC | CASSWERSYEQYF | TRBJ2-7 | NA | few | TRBV11-3
TGTGCCAGTATAGACGGGACTCATCCTTCTGAAAAACTGTTTTTT | CASIDGTHPSEKLFF | TRBJ1-4 | NA | NA | TRBV19
TGTGCCAGCATTGACAGGGCCGGCAATCAGCCCCAGCATTTT | CASIDRAGNQPQHF | TRBJ1-5 | TRBD1 | NA | TRBV6-6
TGTGCCATCAGCGGAGGACAGATCTCTGGAAACACCATATATTTT | CAISGGQISGNTIYF | TRBJ1-3 | NA | NA | TRBV10-3
TGTGCCAGTAGTATATACCAGCGACCCACAGATACGCAGTATTTT | CASSIYQRPTDTQYF | TRBJ2-3 | NA | NA | TRBV19
TGTGCCAGTGGCAGGGGCGACTCCTACGAGCAGTACTTC | CASGRGDSYEQYF | TRBJ2-7 | NA | once | TRBV19
TGTGCCATCAGCCCCCTTGAGGGTAGGTGGCACGAGCAGTTCTTC | CAISPLEGRWHEQFF | TRBJ2-1 | NA | few | TRBV10-3
TGTGCCAGCTCACCAAAACAGTTGAACACTGAAGCTTTCTTT | CASSPKQLNTEAFF | TRBJ1-1 | NA | NA | TRBV18
TGCGCCAGCAGCCAAGATGTTGGCATGTTCACCGGGGAGCTGTTTTTT | CASSQDVGMFTGELFF | TRBJ2-2 | NA | NA | TRBV4-1
TGTGCCAGCACCGAACAGAACACTGAAGCTTTCTTT | CASTEQNTEAFF | TRBJ1-1 | NA | few | TRBV2
TGTGCCAGCAGCTTAGGAGCGGGGGGATGGAATGAGCAGTTCTTC | CASSLGAGGWNEQFF | TRBJ2-1 | TRBD2 | NA | TRBV5-4
TGTGCCAGCAGTGAACTGGTGGGACATCCCACTGAAGCTTTCTTT | CASSELVGHPTEAFF | TRBJ1-1 | NA | NA | TRBV6-1
TGTGCCATCAGTGAAGCACAGACCAATGAGCAGTTCTTC | CAISEAQTNEQFF | TRBJ2-1 | NA | NA | TRBV10-3
TGTGCCAGCAGGGGGACTAGCGGGGGCAATGAGCAGTTCTTC | CASRGTSGGNEQFF | TRBJ2-1 | TRBD2 | NA | TRBV11-3
TGCGCCAGCAGCTTGGGGGACAGCCTAGCACCCCTCCACTTT | CASSLGDSLAPLHF | TRBJ1-6 | TRBD1 | few | TRBV5-1
TGTGCCAGCAGCAACACAGGCTTTGGGACTGAAGCTTTCTTT | CASSNTGFGTEAFF | TRBJ1-1 | NA | few | TRBV7-3
TGTGCCAGCAGCTTAGCGCTATCGTCTTCCTACAATGAGCAGTTCTTC | CASSLALSSSYNEQFF | TRBJ2-1 | NA | NA | TRBV7-9